One TCR beta chain is described in this entry. Its antigen is still unknown. The sample comes from a study of cytomegalovirus exposure and HLA in healthy donors. Study in general: The platform used for the approximately 130 validation repertoires matched that of the approximately 640 first-cohort repertoires, a later analysis reported. General observations from the study: For most TCR sequences rarity was the rule, although some public TCRs occurred in many donors. The finding came from a later analysis; first-cohort TCR clusters tended to co-occur in the roughly 120 validation repertoires. Confirmation was obtained in vitro that a few CMV-associated chains are specific for CMV antigens.

Data came from immunoSEQ multiplex PCR; TCRdb stores just in-frame clones and leaves some out. The data hold approximately 220,000 clones, with about 83% observed a single time. This TCR derives from a man between 18 and 29 years old in good health and CMV-seronegative. Sequenced sample: PBMCs.

The CDR3 spells CASSATSGGTQYF. DNA of the CDR3: TGTGCCAGCAGTGCGACTAGCGGTGGGACCCAGTACTTC. This rearrangement joins TRBV9 to TRBJ2-5; 9 bases match TRBD2. The length of the CDR3 is 13 residues. Germline CDR1 SGDLS, CDR2 YYNGEE. The V and J ends lost 5 bases and 7 bases, in that order; junction bases with no gene match: 6.